The clone carrying this TCR beta chain was detected only a few times. Its cognate antigen is unknown. PCR primers comprised 60 Vbeta and 13 Jbeta primers. The protocol was immunoSEQ multiplex PCR, while the TCRdb copy is restricted to in-frame clones and leaves out a portion. This sample has over 150,000 clones; 70% to 80% occur once, and the top ten carry 2% to 2.5%. The CDR3 contains 13 residues. Germline V lookup: CDR1 MNHEY, CDR2 SMNVEV (reference sequence). With 0 bases removed from V and 6 bases from J, the gap between germline ends came to 6 bases. This sample was taken from a study of cytomegalovirus exposure and HLA in healthy donors. Study information: Earlier results showed approximately 120 million unique TCR beta sequences derived from around 170 million T cells. The study placed about four fifths of its 398 genotyped donors in the Caucasian-associated ancestry cluster. Overall study findings and caveats: Reportedly, HLA-A and HLA-B alleles of most subjects were accurately predicted from TCR beta.

The chain is built from TRBV27 and TRBJ1-5; a possible D gene is TRBD1 (5 bases). The TCR sequence derives from a man aged 35 to 55 in good health and CMV-seronegative. Sequencing was carried out using PBMCs. CDR3 sequence: CASSLSRVQPQHF. CDR3 coding DNA: TGTGCCAGCAGTTTATCCAGGGTTCAGCCCCAGCATTTT.